This T cell receptor beta chain was identified in a study of T cell repertoires in cytomegalovirus infection. Germline V gene lookup returns CDR1 SGHAT and CDR2 FQNNGV. The V end lost 3 bases, the J end lost 4 bases, and 13 bases lay between the germline ends. This CDR3 contains 14 residues. As to this clonotype: Its cognate antigen is unknown.

General observations from the study: The cumulative frequency of public TCR beta families identified carriers of CMV plus the relevant HLA.

TCRdb fed the reads into MiXCR, producing one record per CDR3 protein. The table records about 400,000 distinct CDR3 sequences, approximately 18% of them present only once. The receptor comes from a human donor in good health (CMV status not recorded). Some clones in this sample may be carry-over from other donors' samples. Source material: PBMCs. The chain couples TRBV11-2 to TRBJ2-7; D may be TRBD1 (5 bases). CDR3 bases: TGTGCCAGCAGCTTGGGATGGAAGGGGTACGAGCAGTACTTC. Translated: CASSLGWKGYEQYF. The full variable domain, with the rest looked up from reference TRBV11-2 and TRBJ2-7, is EAGVAQSPRYKIIEKRQSVAFWCNPISGHATLYWYQQILGQGPKLLIQFQNNGVVDDSQLPKDRFSAERLKGVDSTLKIQPAKLEDSAVYLCASSLGWKGYEQYFGPGTRLTVT.